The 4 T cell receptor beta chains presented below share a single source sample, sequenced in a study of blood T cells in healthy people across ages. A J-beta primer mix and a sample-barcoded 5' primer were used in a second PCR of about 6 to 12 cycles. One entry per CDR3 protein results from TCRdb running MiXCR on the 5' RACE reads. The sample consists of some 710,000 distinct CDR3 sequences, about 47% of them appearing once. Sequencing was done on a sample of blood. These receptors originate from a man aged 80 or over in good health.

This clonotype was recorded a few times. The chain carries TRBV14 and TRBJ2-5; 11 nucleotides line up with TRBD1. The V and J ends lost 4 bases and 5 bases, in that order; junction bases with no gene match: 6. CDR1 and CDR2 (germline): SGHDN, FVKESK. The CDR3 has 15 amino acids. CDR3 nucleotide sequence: TGTGCCAGCAGCCCGGACAGGGGGCTCGTGGAGACCCAGTACTTC. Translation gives CASSPDRGLVETQYF.

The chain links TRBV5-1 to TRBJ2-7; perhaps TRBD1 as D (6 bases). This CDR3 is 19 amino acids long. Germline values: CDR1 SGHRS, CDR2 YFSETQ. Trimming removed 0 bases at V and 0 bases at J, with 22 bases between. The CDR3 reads CASSLGPLNGQGSSYEQYF. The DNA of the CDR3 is TGCGCCAGCAGCTTGGGACCGCTAAACGGTCAGGGGAGCTCCTACGAGCAGTACTTC.

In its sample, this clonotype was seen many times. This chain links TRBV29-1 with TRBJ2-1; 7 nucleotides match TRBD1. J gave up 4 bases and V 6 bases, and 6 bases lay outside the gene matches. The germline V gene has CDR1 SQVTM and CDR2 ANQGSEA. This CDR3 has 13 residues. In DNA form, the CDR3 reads TGCAGCGTAGTGACAGGGCTGTACAATGAGCAGTTCTTC. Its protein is CSVVTGLYNEQFF.

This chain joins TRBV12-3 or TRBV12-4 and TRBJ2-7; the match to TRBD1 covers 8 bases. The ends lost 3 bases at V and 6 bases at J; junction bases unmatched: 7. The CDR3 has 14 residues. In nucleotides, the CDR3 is TGTGCCAGCAGTTTTGGGACAGGACCGGGCGAGCAGTACTTC. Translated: CASSFGTGPGEQYF.